This T cell receptor (beta chain) emerged from a study of identical twins. Study outcomes and limitations: Fewer insertions characterized abundant cord blood beta clonotypes, whereas memory repertoires showed none. It was possible that invariant MAIT and iNKT cells partly confounded the zero-insertion analyses.

CDR1 and CDR2 (germline): MNHEY, SMNVEV (reference sequence). The V gene end was trimmed by 2 bases and the J gene end by 5 bases; junction bases not matched to a gene: 12. There are 19 residues in the CDR3. TCRdb reprocessed the 5' RACE reads with MiXCR, giving one entry per CDR3 protein. The profile shows 300,000 or so distinct CDR3 sequences, roughly 8.6% of them singletons. All donors comprised healthy Caucasians. As regards this clonotype: Antigen: not known.

In addition, the sample was reused for a study of yellow fever vaccine responses in identical twins.

The source material was CD8+ T cells sorted from blood. This TCR was recovered from a woman in her late teens or twenties in good health. This sequence joins TRBV27 and TRBJ2-1, with 13 bases identical to TRBD2. The CDR3 nucleotides are TGTGCCAGCAGTTTAGAGGGTGACGGCGGGACTAGCGGGGACAATGAGCAGTTCTTC. It translates to CASSLEGDGGTSGDNEQFF.